Listed below are T cell receptor beta chains from one sample, sequenced in a study of blood T cell repertoires in COVID-19. Repertoires were generated with immunoSEQ multiplex PCR, while TCRdb's copy carries only in-frame clones and drops some. The sample lists some 200,000 clones; around 87% were seen once. The source material was peripheral blood. The source of these receptors is a man aged 35 to 55 with active or convalescent COVID-19. Each CDR3 is given with its conserved first and last residue. D genes are given only for firm matches. Size tells how often a clone was seen (once, few, many) or the class of an expanded clone, and some rows leave it out.

d_gene	v_gene	j_gene	abundance	CDR3nt	CDR3aa
NA	TRBV6-6	TRBJ1-1	NA	TGTGCCAGCAGTTACTCATGGCAGTACACTGAAGCTTTCTTT	CASSYSWQYTEAFF
NA	TRBV12-3/TRBV12-4	TRBJ2-5	NA	TGTGCCAGCAGCCTTTTTTTGCAAGAGACCCAGTACTTC	CASSLFLQETQYF
NA	TRBV25-1	TRBJ1-1	NA	TGTGCCAGCAGTGAATCACAGGGCCTCTTTAACACTGAAGCTTTCTTT	CASSESQGLFNTEAFF
TRBD1	TRBV2	TRBJ1-1	NA	TGTGCCAGCGTTCCTCGGACAGGCTTACACACTGAAGCTTTCTTT	CASVPRTGLHTEAFF
NA	TRBV7-7	TRBJ2-2	NA	TGTGCTAGCAGCTTAAGTGTGGCCCACACCGGGGAGCTGTTTTTT	CASSLSVAHTGELFF
NA	TRBV4-1	TRBJ1-1	NA	TGCGCCAGCAGCCACCTTGGACAGAGAGTTGAAGCTTTCTTT	CASSHLGQRVEAFF
NA	TRBV7-2	TRBJ2-7	once	TGTGCCAGCAGCTTCTTGAGAAAAGAGCAGTACTTC	CASSFLRKEQYF
NA	TRBV5-1	TRBJ1-1	once	TGCGCCAGCAGCTTGGAGGCAGGGTCAATGACTGAAGCTTTCTTT	CASSLEAGSMTEAFF
NA	TRBV6-5	TRBJ2-2	NA	TGTGCCAGCAGTTACGGGGGCGTGAACACCGGGGAGCTGTTTTTT	CASSYGGVNTGELFF
NA	TRBV19	TRBJ2-2	NA	TGTGCCAGTAGATCGTCTAGACAGTTGAACGCCGGGGAGCTGTTTTTT	CASRSSRQLNAGELFF
TRBD2	TRBV3-1/TRBV3-2	TRBJ2-3	NA	TGTGCCAGCAGCCCCCTAGCGGGGTCTAGCACAGATACGCAGTATTTT	CASSPLAGSSTDTQYF
NA	TRBV3-1/TRBV3-2	TRBJ1-1	NA	TGTGCCAGCAGCCAGGGGGAGGCCACTGAAGCTTTCTTT	CASSQGEATEAFF
TRBD2	TRBV10-3	TRBJ2-5	NA	TGTGCCATCAGTGAGGGTAGCGGGGGAACTCAAGAGACCCAGTACTTC	CAISEGSGGTQETQYF
TRBD2	TRBV5-1	TRBJ2-3	NA	TGCGCCAGCAGCTTGGCCGGGGGGGCAGATACGCAGTATTTT	CASSLAGGADTQYF
NA	TRBV24-1	TRBJ2-2	NA	TGTGCCACCAGTGATTGGAAGGGGGACACCGGGGAGCTGTTTTTT	CATSDWKGDTGELFF
NA	TRBV20-1	TRBJ1-2	NA	TGCAGTGCTAGTTTCGGCCAGGGGTCCGGCTACACCTTC	CSASFGQGSGYTF
NA	TRBV5-1	TRBJ1-3	NA	TGCGCCAGCAGCAGAGCAGGGTTTTCTGGAAACACCATATATTTT	CASSRAGFSGNTIYF
NA	TRBV9	TRBJ2-5	NA	TGTGCCAGCAGCGTAACGACTCAAGGAACAGAGACCCAGTACTTC	CASSVTTQGTETQYF
NA	TRBV6-6	TRBJ1-2	NA	TGTGCCAGCAGTCAAGGGGCGTCGGCGTATGGCTACACCTTC	CASSQGASAYGYTF
TRBD1	TRBV7-3	TRBJ2-7	NA	TGTGCCAGCGCCCAGGGACAGGGATCCTACGAGCAGTACTTC	CASAQGQGSYEQYF
TRBD1	TRBV7-2	TRBJ2-7	NA	TGTGCCAGCAACCCCACGGACAGGTTCTACGAGCAGTACTTC	CASNPTDRFYEQYF
TRBD1	TRBV14	TRBJ2-2	NA	TGTGCCAGCAGCCCATATCTTGGACAGGGTACTACCGGGGAGCTGTTTTTT	CASSPYLGQGTTGELFF
NA	TRBV5-1	TRBJ2-2	NA	TGCGCCAGCAGCTTTAGAACAGGATACCTTTCGAACACCGGGGAGCTGTTTTTT	CASSFRTGYLSNTGELFF
NA	TRBV6-5	TRBJ1-2	NA	TGTGCCAGCAGCTCAAACAATAACTATGGCTACACCTTC	CASSSNNNYGYTF
NA	TRBV27	TRBJ2-6	NA	TGTGCCAGCATGGGCGGGGCCAACGTCCTGACTTTC	CASMGGANVLTF
NA	TRBV14	TRBJ2-7	NA	TGTGCCAGCAGCCAAGTCAGGGCGGCCGAGCAGTACTTC	CASSQVRAAEQYF
NA	TRBV30	TRBJ1-2	NA	TGTGCCTGGAGCGCGGGAACGTACGGCTACACCTTC	CAWSAGTYGYTF
TRBD2	TRBV5-1	TRBJ2-3	once	TGCGCCAGCAGCTTGGCCGGGACTAGCGTCAGTAGGGATACGCAGTATTTT	CASSLAGTSVSRDTQYF
NA	TRBV29-1	TRBJ1-1	NA	TGCAGCGTTGCGGGGGGTCCCAGGTCCCGAGGGACTGAAGCTTTCTTT	CSVAGGPRSRGTEAFF
NA	TRBV7-2	TRBJ2-1	NA	TGTGCCAGCAGCTTCAGGGTCAATGAGCAGTTCTTC	CASSFRVNEQFF
NA	TRBV9	TRBJ2-7	NA	TGTGCCAGCAGCGCCGCCCTGGGGGCGGGGCAGTACTTC	CASSAALGAGQYF
TRBD1	TRBV2	TRBJ1-2	NA	TGTGCCAGCAGGACAGGGTCCGGCTATGGCTACACCTTC	CASRTGSGYGYTF
TRBD1	TRBV2	TRBJ1-6	NA	TGTGCCAGCAGGGGACAGGAAAATTCACCCCTCCACTTT	CASRGQENSPLHF
NA	TRBV7-9	TRBJ1-5	NA	TGTGCCAGCAGCTTAGGGCAGTTCAATCAGCCCCAGCATTTT	CASSLGQFNQPQHF
TRBD1	TRBV6-6	TRBJ2-1	NA	TGTGCCAGCAGGGGACAGGGGAATAACAATGAGCAGTTCTTC	CASRGQGNNNEQFF
TRBD2	TRBV5-1	TRBJ2-2	NA	TGCGCCAGCAGCCATCTAGCGGGGGAGTTATCCGGGGAGCTGTTTTTT	CASSHLAGELSGELFF
NA	TRBV20-1	TRBJ1-6	NA	TGCAGTGCTAGTGGTTGGGGGGTGGGTTCACCCCTCCACTTT	CSASGWGVGSPLHF
NA	TRBV6-5	TRBJ1-1	NA	TGTGCCAGCAGTCCCGGGACACCGAACACTGAAGCTTTCTTT	CASSPGTPNTEAFF
TRBD1	TRBV5-1	TRBJ1-1	NA	TGCGCCAGCAGCTTGGTGGCGACAGGGATCATGAACACTGAAGCTTTCTTT	CASSLVATGIMNTEAFF
TRBD2	TRBV28	TRBJ2-2	NA	TGTGCCAGCAGGGGGGTCGACCGAGCGGGGCACGGGGAGCTGTTTTTT	CASRGVDRAGHGELFF
TRBD1	TRBV10-3	TRBJ2-4	NA	TGTGCCATCAGTGAGGACAGGGGATCGGCAGACATTCAGTACTTC	CAISEDRGSADIQYF
TRBD1	TRBV24-1	TRBJ1-2	NA	TGTGCCACCAGTGGGGGGACAGGGGGTCGGTCGAACTATGGCTACACCTTC	CATSGGTGGRSNYGYTF
NA	TRBV21-1	TRBJ1-6	once	TGTGCCAGCAGCGAATTAGGGACAGAGAATTCACCCCTCCACTTT	CASSELGTENSPLHF
TRBD1	TRBV2	TRBJ1-2	NA	TGTGCCAGCAGTCAGGGGGCGGCCTCTGTCGGCTACACCTTC	CASSQGAASVGYTF
NA	TRBV19	TRBJ1-3	NA	TGTGCCAGTAGCCCAGGGGTTCAATGGGCCACCTCTGGAAACACCATATATTTT	CASSPGVQWATSGNTIYF
TRBD1	TRBV5-4	TRBJ2-7	NA	TGTGCCAGCAGCTCAGGACAGGAGATCGAGCAGTACTTC	CASSSGQEIEQYF
NA	TRBV5-4	TRBJ1-1	NA	TGTGCCAGCAGCCCGTCAGGGAACACTGAAGCTTTCTTT	CASSPSGNTEAFF
TRBD2	TRBV7-2	TRBJ2-1	NA	TGTGCCAGCAGGTTAGCGGGGGGGCCTTACGCCTACAATGAGCAGTTCTTC	CASRLAGGPYAYNEQFF
NA	TRBV30	TRBJ1-1	few	TGTGCCTGGAGTGGCGGCGGGACTAACACTGAAGCTTTCTTT	CAWSGGGTNTEAFF
NA	TRBV7-2	TRBJ1-3	NA	TGTGCCAGCAGCCCACAAACCGGGGGGGGAAACACCATATATTTT	CASSPQTGGGNTIYF
NA	TRBV11-2	TRBJ1-2	few	TGTGCCAGCAGCATGACGGACAGCTATGGCTACACCTTC	CASSMTDSYGYTF